The source of this T cell receptor (beta chain) is a study of T-cell reconstitution after alpha-beta-depleted transplantation in children. Study-level findings and limits: From surviving recipient T cells and thymic progenitors came the high day-60 TCRbeta diversity observed in some patients. Several hundred graft clones that had expanded were reportedly the source of alpha-beta T cells about two months after transplant. By one year post-transplant, T-cell counts and diversity largely arose from T cells that were newly produced.

The TCRbeta library was prepared with unique molecular identifiers. TCRdb re-analysed the PCR reads in MiXCR, keeping a single row per CDR3 protein. The sample contains 800,000 to 1,000,000 distinct CDR3 sequences, around 30% of which appear only once. Remarks on this clonotype: Its specificity is not known.

The sequence was collected from a boy in the first two years of life who had a stem cell transplant for SCID, so the T cells may come from the graft donor. The material was PBMCs, mostly from graft donor cells, obtained 360 days after TCRalphabeta/CD19-depleted stem cell transplant.

The CDR3 loop reads CASSLGSALQDSNQPQHF. CDR3 nucleotide sequence: TGTGCCAGCAGCTTAGGGTCTGCGTTGCAGGATAGCAATCAGCCCCAGCATTTT. This chain connects TRBV7-6 to TRBJ1-5; no clear D. The CDR3 consists of 18 residues. CDR1 and CDR2 from the germline V gene are SGHVS and FNYEAQ. Trimming stripped 1 base from V and 0 bases from J, with 16 bases between.